The text below deals with one T cell receptor beta chain. The target of this receptor is not known. Base quality data are lacking; no much larger clone is found one base away. These data come from a study of shared clonotypes between healthy human individuals (dated by TCRdb to about 2020). As for the study more broadly: The cohort included a few men and a couple of women between 18 and 49 years of age. Per donor, three plates each were used for CD4 naive and CD4 memory, two for CD8 naive, and one for CD8 memory. To estimate repertoire size and how much clonotype sharing occurs between individuals, the study deeply sequenced the blood TCR repertoires of five healthy adults. Different laboratories and diverse techniques were used to prepare libraries and sequence TCR repertoires, to increase sequencing depth and limit assay-specific biases. Per donor, leukapheresis produced somewhere between about 0.85 and 8.9 billion PBMCs. General findings and caveats noted by the study authors: Because the study included a small number of donors, the genetic and exposure-history diversity represented was limited. Rarefaction of sorted-subset datasets indicated incomplete sequencing despite the large sequencing depth. Pairwise subsampling indicated that sequencing depth was expected to affect the degree of clonotype sharing among donors. Larger estimated clonotype richness was generally found for naive subsets than for memory subsets. About 5% of naive CD4, 3.5% of naive CD8, 2.3% of memory CD4, and about 0.4% of memory CD8 clonotypes were shared across a few donors. Sampling was limited to blood, and TCR repertoires in tissue likely differ from TCR repertoires in blood. Higher generation probabilities were observed for clonotypes shared by all four sorted-subset donors than for non-shared clonotypes.

Using the deep immunoSEQ assay, TCR CDR3 regions were amplified from genomic DNA by multiplex PCR. For each cell subset, the extracted genomic DNA was distributed evenly across all wells of several immunoSEQ 96-well plates, and each plate served as one replicate. For sorted subsets, around 200 ng genomic DNA, equal to tens of thousands of T cell genomes, was loaded into each replicate PCR. The purified libraries were quantified using a Qubit 3.0 fluorometer, sized with a Bioanalyzer 2100, and then quantified again using the KAPA Library Quantification kit. A separate single-read 150-cycle Illumina NextSeq 550 flow cell was used to sequence each immunoSEQ 96-well plate. As for the authors' bioinformatics: Because the immunoSEQ output included only junctional sequences and no quality scores, the filtering could not be the same as the filtering used for full-length reads. To assign V/J genes and CDR3, sequences were annotated using PyIR, a Python wrapper for IgBLAST v1.9, with IMGT germline references. Reads with weak V/J assignments (E-value above 1e-6), missing CDR3, stop codons, out-of-frame junctions, or ambiguous translated residues were removed. V3J clonotypes were defined as sequences sharing the same inferred V gene, J gene, and CDR3 amino acid sequence. The percentage overlap between two repertoires was calculated by dividing the number of shared unique clonotypes by the size of the smaller repertoire. Three approaches were used to assess repertoire richness: RTK rarefaction, the Chao1 estimator, and Recon v2.1 estimates of unobserved clonotypes. OLGA was used to compute generation probabilities for all TCRbeta clonotypes that the gDNA method yielded from four donors. The table comes from immuneACCESS by way of TCRdb, which keeps in-frame sequences with V and J called. Part of the clones is missing from these tables; in studies checked, under half for an unresolved V gene and the rest for unknown reasons. That table supplies the V and J calls and clone size; D and trimming were determined from the DNA. The sample includes around 2.5 million clones, with roughly 93% observed a single time. About 0.34% of the sample is in the top ten clones.

The donors were healthy, HIV-negative adults who had no recently reported acute infections or vaccinations. Every donor was a Caucasian adult living in Nashville, Tennessee, USA. CD4+ T cells were enriched by magnetic negative selection; naive cells were then positively selected on CD45RA, and the negative fraction formed the memory subset. After blood collection by leukapheresis, PBMCs were isolated using Ficoll-Histopaque density gradient centrifugation and then cryopreserved in the vapor phase of liquid nitrogen. Purity and quantity of every magnetically sorted T cell population were checked by analytical flow cytometry. Each sorted fraction had its genomic DNA isolated and then quantified by UV absorbance on a Nanodrop 2000c. The sample consisted of naive CD4+ T cells from PBMCs. The cell subset or site label corresponds to: CD45RA+ positively selected. The source of this sequence is a man aged 18-30 years in good health. Some clones in this sample may be carry-over from other donors' samples.

The DNA sequence reads TGTGCCACCCGGAGGGAAGATACGCAGTATTTT. It encodes CATRREDTQYF. The rearranged chain carries TRBV10-3 and TRBJ2-3, and possibly TRBD2, on 6 matching bases. The CDR1 and CDR2 encoded by the germline V gene are ENHRY and SYGVKD. Its CDR3 holds 11 amino acids, cysteine through phenylalanine. The sequence is cut down to CDR3 DNA, 33 bases in frame from base 1. V was cut back by 10 bases and J by 5 bases, leaving a gap of 10 bases between them.